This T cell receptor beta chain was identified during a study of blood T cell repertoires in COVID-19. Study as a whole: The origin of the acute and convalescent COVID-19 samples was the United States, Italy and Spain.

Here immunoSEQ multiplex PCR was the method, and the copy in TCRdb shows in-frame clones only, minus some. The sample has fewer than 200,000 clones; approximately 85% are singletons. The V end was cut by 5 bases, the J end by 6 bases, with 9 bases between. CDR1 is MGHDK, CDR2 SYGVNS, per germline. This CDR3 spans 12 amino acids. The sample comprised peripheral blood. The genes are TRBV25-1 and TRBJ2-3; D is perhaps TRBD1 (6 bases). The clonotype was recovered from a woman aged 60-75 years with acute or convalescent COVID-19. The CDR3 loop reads CASSPQGDTQYF. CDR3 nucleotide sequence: TGTGCCAGCAGTCCCCAGGGGGATACGCAGTATTTT.